A selection of T cell receptor beta chains follows, all from one sample in a study of T cell changes during pregnancy in multiple sclerosis. This table comes from immunoSEQ multiplex PCR, and its TCRdb copy is limited to in-frame clones, with some not included. The repertoire holds fewer than 110,000 clones, about 91% seen once, with 0.75% to 0.95% in the top ten. The sequencing here drew on peripheral blood, taken after pregnancy. Receptors originate from a female donor with multiple sclerosis, enrolled in a pregnancy study. The CDR3 runs from the conserved cysteine through the conserved F or W. D genes are given only for firm matches. The size entry is marked missing in some rows and otherwise reads once, few, many or a size class.

cdr3_nt,cdr3_aa,clone_size,j_call,d_call,v_call
TGTGCCACCAGCAGTCCTAACAGGGGACGCGAGCAGTACTTC,CATSSPNRGREQYF,NA,TRBJ2-7,TRBD1,TRBV15
TGTGCCAGCAGCCTGGAGGGGAGCACAGATACGCAGTATTTT,CASSLEGSTDTQYF,NA,TRBJ2-3,NA,TRBV5-5
TGTGCCAGCAGCCGGACTAGCGGGAGGAGTGAGCAGTTCTTC,CASSRTSGRSEQFF,NA,TRBJ2-1,TRBD2,TRBV7-9
TGTGCCAGCACGGACAGGACGAACACCGGGGAGCTGTTTTTT,CASTDRTNTGELFF,NA,TRBJ2-2,TRBD1,TRBV6-1
TGTGCCAGTAGTACACCAGGACAGTCTGGGGCCAACGTCCTGACTTTC,CASSTPGQSGANVLTF,NA,TRBJ2-6,NA,TRBV19
TGCAGTGCTCAGGGCAATGAGCAGTTCTTC,CSAQGNEQFF,NA,TRBJ2-1,NA,TRBV20-1
TGTGCCAGCAGCGGGGGACAGATAAACTATGGCTACACCTTC,CASSGGQINYGYTF,NA,TRBJ1-2,TRBD1,TRBV9
TGTGCCAGCAGTTTGACAGGGGCTATCTCTGGAAACACCATATATTTT,CASSLTGAISGNTIYF,NA,TRBJ1-3,TRBD1,TRBV6-6
TGTGCCAGCACTAAAACAGGGGAGATCAATCAGCCCCAGCATTTT,CASTKTGEINQPQHF,few,TRBJ1-5,TRBD1,TRBV6-1
TGTGCCAGCAGTCCTATCCTCACAGATACGCAGTATTTT,CASSPILTDTQYF,NA,TRBJ2-3,NA,TRBV11-2
TGTGCCAGCAGCTTGAGGGGGCGGGGTGGCTACACCTTC,CASSLRGRGGYTF,once,TRBJ1-2,TRBD1,TRBV7-9
TGTGCCAGCAGCCCCCCCGGCAGGGACGAGCAGTACTTC,CASSPPGRDEQYF,few,TRBJ2-7,NA,TRBV4-2
TGTGCCAGCAGAGGCCTCGCGGGAGGGACCTACGAGCAGTACTTC,CASRGLAGGTYEQYF,NA,TRBJ2-7,TRBD2,TRBV28
TGTGCCATCACGCCAGCGGGGGGTGCCGAGCAGTACTTC,CAITPAGGAEQYF,NA,TRBJ2-7,TRBD2,TRBV10-3
TGTGCCAGCAGCTTAGGCTCCCGCGGGACTGAAGCTTTCTTT,CASSLGSRGTEAFF,NA,TRBJ1-1,NA,TRBV7-3
TGTGCCAGCAGCGTAGGCGTCGTAGATACGCAGTATTTT,CASSVGVVDTQYF,NA,TRBJ2-3,NA,TRBV9
TGTGCCAGCACCCCTTCGGCGCGGGGCACAGATACGCAGTATTTT,CASTPSARGTDTQYF,NA,TRBJ2-3,NA,TRBV5-4
TGTGCCAGCAGGGAGCCCGGCAGAGAGACCCAGTACTTC,CASREPGRETQYF,NA,TRBJ2-5,NA,TRBV7-6
TGCGCCAGCAGCCAAGAGGACGAGGGAAACACTGAAGCTTTCTTT,CASSQEDEGNTEAFF,NA,TRBJ1-1,NA,TRBV4-3
TGCGCCAGCGGACAGGGGTTCTCCTACGAGCAGTACTTC,CASGQGFSYEQYF,NA,TRBJ2-7,TRBD1,TRBV10-2
TGTGCCAGCAGCTTCCCGGCGGTGAACACTGAAGCTTTCTTT,CASSFPAVNTEAFF,once,TRBJ1-1,NA,TRBV5-5
TGTGCCTGGAGTCTGGGGCGAGAGACCCAGTACTTC,CAWSLGRETQYF,NA,TRBJ2-5,NA,TRBV30
TGTGCCAGCAGTCCTAGCGGGGATACCTACAATGAGCAGTTCTTC,CASSPSGDTYNEQFF,NA,TRBJ2-1,TRBD2,TRBV6-5
TGTGCCAGCAGCTTTTCTTACACTGAAGCTTTCTTT,CASSFSYTEAFF,NA,TRBJ1-1,NA,TRBV11-2
TGTGCCAGCAGAGGGGATACCTATAATTCACCCCTCCACTTT,CASRGDTYNSPLHF,NA,TRBJ1-6,NA,TRBV27
TGTGCCAGCAAAGTAGGACAGTTCCTCTCTGGGGCCAACGTCCTGACTTTC,CASKVGQFLSGANVLTF,once,TRBJ2-6,NA,TRBV5-8
TGTGCCAGCAGTGAAGCGCCCGGGACTAGCGGGGAGTTCGCGAACACCGGGGAGCTGTTTTTT,CASSEAPGTSGEFANTGELFF,NA,TRBJ2-2,TRBD2,TRBV2
TGTGCCAGCAGCCCTTCGACAGGTCCCACAGATACGCAGTATTTT,CASSPSTGPTDTQYF,NA,TRBJ2-3,NA,TRBV7-9
TGTGCCAGCAGCGTCACGGGGGGAAACCAGCCCCAGCATTTT,CASSVTGGNQPQHF,NA,TRBJ1-5,NA,TRBV9
TGTGCCATCAGTGGGACAGGGGACCACGGGAGCAATCAGCCCCAGCATTTT,CAISGTGDHGSNQPQHF,NA,TRBJ1-5,TRBD1,TRBV10-3
TGTGCCAGCAGAGAAAAAAGGGGGTTTTGGGAGACCCAGTACTTC,CASREKRGFWETQYF,NA,TRBJ2-5,NA,TRBV6-1
TGTGCCAGCAGAAATCTAGCGGGACCCACAGATACGCAGTATTTT,CASRNLAGPTDTQYF,NA,TRBJ2-3,TRBD2,TRBV7-2
TGTGCTAGTGGGCCAGCGGGGGGCAGGAACAATGAGCAGTTCTTC,CASGPAGGRNNEQFF,NA,TRBJ2-1,TRBD2,TRBV12-5
TGCGCCAGCAGTCTTCAGGTAGCGCCAGATACGCAGTATTTT,CASSLQVAPDTQYF,NA,TRBJ2-3,NA,TRBV5-1
TGTGCCAGTAGTATATCCGGGGTGAACACTGAAGCTTTCTTT,CASSISGVNTEAFF,NA,TRBJ1-1,NA,TRBV19